This TCR beta chain was found in a study of beta chain features in type 1 diabetes. Background on the study: Cell yields, age and gender were similar between patients and healthy donors.

Note on this clone: Its target is unknown.

Overall study findings and caveats: Using cDNA template may skew counts toward highly expressing activated cells. Moderate but significant shortening of TCRB CDR3s was recorded in all four CD4+ subsets from Type 1 diabetes patients.

Reverse transcription of all isolated RNA meant that expressed TCRB transcripts were sequenced. Sequencing was performed with immunoSEQ multiplex PCR; in TCRdb, only in-frame clones are kept and a portion is missing. The sample has 200,000 to 300,000 clones; roughly 20% are singletons. Post-sort purity exceeded 95% for all sorted populations. The receptor was isolated from a woman in her thirties or forties with type 1 diabetes. Specimen: naive CD4+ T cells from blood.

The CDR3 DNA reads TGTGCCAGCAGTCTGACAATTGAAGCTTTCTTT. Protein product: CASSLTIEAFF. The chain uses TRBV2 and TRBJ1-1, with D hard to call. Between the trimmed V and J ends, which lost 5 bases and 7 bases, there was a span of 8 bases. CDR1 SNHLY and CDR2 FYNNEI come from the germline V gene. The CDR3 totals 11 residues.